This TCR beta chain was profiled in a study of T-cell reconstitution after alpha-beta-depleted transplantation in children. Preparation of the TCRbeta library used unique molecular identifiers. TCRdb ran MiXCR on the PCR reads and lists one entry per CDR3 protein. In the table there are fewer than 500,000 distinct CDR3 sequences, 43% of which are singletons. Germline V gene data show CDR1 as SGHAT and CDR2 as FQNNGV. V was pared by 1 base and J by 4 bases, with 20 bases between. This CDR3 region has 18 residues. The chain has TRBV11-2 and TRBJ2-1, with D unresolved. The sample consisted of PBMCs, taken before TCRalphabeta/CD19-depleted stem cell transplant. The receptor comes from a girl under 10 years old with aplastic anemia, due to receive a stem cell transplant. In DNA, the CDR3 is TGTGCCAGCAGCTTAGTTTTAAGAAGCGCCGGATATTACAATGAGCAGTTCTTC. Translating gives CASSLVLRSAGYYNEQFF.